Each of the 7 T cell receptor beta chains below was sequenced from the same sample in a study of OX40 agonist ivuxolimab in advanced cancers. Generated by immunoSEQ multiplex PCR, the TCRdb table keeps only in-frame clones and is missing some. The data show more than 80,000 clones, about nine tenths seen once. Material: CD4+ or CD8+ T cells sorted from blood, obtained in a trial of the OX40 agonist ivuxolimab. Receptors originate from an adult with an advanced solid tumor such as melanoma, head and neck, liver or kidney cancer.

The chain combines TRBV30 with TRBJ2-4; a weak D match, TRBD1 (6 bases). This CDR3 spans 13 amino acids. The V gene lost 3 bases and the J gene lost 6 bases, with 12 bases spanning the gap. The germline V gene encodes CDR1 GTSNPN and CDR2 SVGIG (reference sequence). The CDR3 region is CAWRTGNPNIQYF. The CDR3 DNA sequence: TGTGCCTGGAGAACAGGGAACCCAAACATTCAGTACTTC.

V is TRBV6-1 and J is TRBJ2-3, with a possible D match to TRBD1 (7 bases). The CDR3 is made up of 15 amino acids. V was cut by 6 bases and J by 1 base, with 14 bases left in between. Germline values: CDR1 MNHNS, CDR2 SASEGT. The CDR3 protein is CASRGGTAGTDTQYF. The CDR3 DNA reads TGTGCCAGCAGAGGAGGGACAGCGGGCACAGATACGCAGTATTTT.

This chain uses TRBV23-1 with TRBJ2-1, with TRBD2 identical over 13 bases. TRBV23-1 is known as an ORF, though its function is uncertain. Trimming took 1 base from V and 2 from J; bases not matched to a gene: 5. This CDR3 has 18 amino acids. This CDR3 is CASSQWTSGGAAYNEQFF. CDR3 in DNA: TGCGCCAGCAGTCAATGGACTAGCGGGGGTGCGGCCTACAATGAGCAGTTCTTC.

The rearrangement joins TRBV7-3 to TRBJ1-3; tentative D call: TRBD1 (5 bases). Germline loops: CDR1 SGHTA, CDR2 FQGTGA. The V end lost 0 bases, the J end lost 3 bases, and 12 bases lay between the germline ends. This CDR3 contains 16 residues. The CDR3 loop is CASSLTGPGGGNTIYF. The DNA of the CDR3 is TGTGCCAGCAGCTTAACGGGGCCCGGGGGTGGAAACACCATATATTTT.

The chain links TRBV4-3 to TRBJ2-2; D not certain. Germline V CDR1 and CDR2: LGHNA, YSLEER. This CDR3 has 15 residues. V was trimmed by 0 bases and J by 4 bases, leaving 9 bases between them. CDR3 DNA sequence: TGCGCCAGCAGCCAAGAAGGTTGGGGCACCGGGGAGCTGTTTTTT. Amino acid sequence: CASSQEGWGTGELFF.

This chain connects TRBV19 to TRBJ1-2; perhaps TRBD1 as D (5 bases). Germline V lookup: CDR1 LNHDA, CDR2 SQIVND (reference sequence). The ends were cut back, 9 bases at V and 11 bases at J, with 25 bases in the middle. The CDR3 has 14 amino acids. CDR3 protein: CASIFPGTRAFYTF. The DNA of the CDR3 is TGTGCCAGCATATTTCCGGGGACGAGAGCTTTTTACACCTTC.

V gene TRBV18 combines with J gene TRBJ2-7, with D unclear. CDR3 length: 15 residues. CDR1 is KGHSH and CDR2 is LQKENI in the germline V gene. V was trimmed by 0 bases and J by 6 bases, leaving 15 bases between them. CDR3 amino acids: CASSPPVRAGSEQYF. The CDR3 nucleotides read TGTGCCAGCTCACCACCGGTACGGGCAGGCAGCGAGCAGTACTTC.